This TCR beta chain derives from a study of T cell responses to AZD1222 COVID-19 vaccine (dated by TCRdb to about 2021). Some background on the complete study: AZD1222 recipients given second doses at about 4 weeks or at about 12 weeks were pooled, since spike-specific TCR depth and breadth were not found to differ between the two schedules. TCR sequencing was performed for 233 trial participants, of whom around 210 were given two doses of AZD1222 and 26 were given two doses of MenACWY control vaccine. Trial participants were enrolled into age subgroups of 18-55, 56-69 and 70-plus years, which contained around 150, 28 and 57 TCR-sequenced participants, respectively.

Remarks on this clone: No cognate antigen has been identified for it. Per-nucleotide qualities are absent, and no much larger clonotype sits a single base away.

The CDR3 regions of human TCRbeta chains were analyzed by immunosequencing. The study's processing was this. Repertoire TCRs were checked for matches against a reference library of SARS-CoV-2-specific TCRs that had been generated using the MIRA antigen-specificity platform. Breadth meant the fraction of unique TCRs that were SARS-CoV-2-associated, whereas depth meant the fraction of total T cells that were SARS-CoV-2-associated. Using the MIRA data, every spike-specific TCR was mapped to the spike region that the TCR reacted to and assigned to either a CD4 or a CD8 class. Log10-transformed breadth and depth values were compared by one-way ANOVA with Sidak's multiple comparisons tests. The immuneACCESS repertoire file appears here via TCRdb, limited to in-frame rearrangements. These files lack a portion of the clones; in checked studies, under half of the deficit traces to unresolved V genes, and the cause of the others is not known. That table furnishes V, J and clone size, whereas the DNA furnished D and trimming. For this sample the table gives some 120,000 clones, of which around 85% were detected only once. The top ten clones comprise about 1.6% of the sample.

Broader findings and caveats from the paper: No day 14 peak-response samples were available, so repertoires were characterized only after the peak T cell response. Reportedly, close to half of the unique spike-specific TCRs recognized epitopes lying outside the regions that are mutated in the B.1.351 and B.1.1.7 variants. CD4 TCRs associated with the vaccine covered the entire spike protein, and the dominant responses were in regions 160-218 and 743-854. After two AZD1222 doses, spike-specific TCR breadth and depth were significantly higher than at day 0 and than in MenACWY recipients. Only a handful of AZD1222 recipients were SARS-CoV-2 seropositive at baseline, limiting conclusions about previously exposed vaccinees. The 56-69-year group was small, and its depth increase did not reach significance, likely because of low power. Participants were mostly white British and included more females than males, and it was suggested by the authors that clonal diversity may have been underestimated.

The time point label on this specimen signifies: baseline before first vaccination. Vaccinee samples were obtained from the UK trials COV001 and COV002, which included a single-blind randomized controlled phase 2/3 trial of AZD1222 (ChAdOx1 nCoV-19) in healthy adults. For TCRbeta chain sequencing, PBMC samples from trial participants were taken at day 0 and at day 28 after the second dose. The clonotype was recovered from an adult in good health. The sample was peripheral blood, taken on day 0 of AZD1222 vaccination.

The CDR3 protein: CASSLSGQTNSPLHF. The nucleotide sequence is given as TGTGCCAGCAGTTTATCGGGACAGACTAATTCACCCCTCCACTTT. Recombination linked TRBV11-3 to TRBJ1-6; TRBD1 aligns with 7 central bases. The germline V gene provides CDR1 SGHNT and CDR2 YENEEA. The CDR3, from cysteine to phenylalanine, totals 15 residues. This entry keeps only the CDR3 DNA: 45 bases, framed from base 1. Trimmed from V: 6 bases; trimmed from J: 6 bases; junction bases lacking a gene match: 8.